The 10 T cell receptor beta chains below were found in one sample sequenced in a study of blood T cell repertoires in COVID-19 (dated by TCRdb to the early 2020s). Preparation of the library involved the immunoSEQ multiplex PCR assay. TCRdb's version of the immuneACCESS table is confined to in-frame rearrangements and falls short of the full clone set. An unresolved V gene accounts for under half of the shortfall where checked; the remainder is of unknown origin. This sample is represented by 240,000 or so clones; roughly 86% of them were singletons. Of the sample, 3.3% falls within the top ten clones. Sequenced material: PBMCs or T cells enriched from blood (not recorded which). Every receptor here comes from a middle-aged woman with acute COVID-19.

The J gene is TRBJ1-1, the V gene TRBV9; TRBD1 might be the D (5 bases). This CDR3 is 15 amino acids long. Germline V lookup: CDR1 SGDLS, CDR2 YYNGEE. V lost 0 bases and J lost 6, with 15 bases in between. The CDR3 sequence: CASSVEGQEGSEAFF. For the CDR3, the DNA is TGTGCCAGCAGCGTAGAGGGCCAGGAGGGGTCTGAAGCTTTCTTT.

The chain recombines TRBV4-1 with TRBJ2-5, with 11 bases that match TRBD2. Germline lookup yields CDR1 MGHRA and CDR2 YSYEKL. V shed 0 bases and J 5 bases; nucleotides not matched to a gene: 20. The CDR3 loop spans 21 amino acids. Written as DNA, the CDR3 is TGCGCCAGCAGCCAAGATAGACTAGCGCGGGGGACTAGCGGTGTTTATGAGACCCAGTACTTC. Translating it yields CASSQDRLARGTSGVYETQYF.

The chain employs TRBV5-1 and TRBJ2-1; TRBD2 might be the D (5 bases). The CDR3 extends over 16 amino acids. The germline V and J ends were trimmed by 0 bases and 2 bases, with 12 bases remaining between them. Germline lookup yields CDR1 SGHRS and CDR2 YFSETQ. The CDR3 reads CASSLETEEAYNEQFF. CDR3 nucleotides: TGCGCCAGCAGCTTGGAAACAGAGGAGGCCTACAATGAGCAGTTCTTC.

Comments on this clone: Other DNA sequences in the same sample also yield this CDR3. CDR3 sequence reads: CAWSVGSYEQYF. Written as DNA, the CDR3 is TGTGCCTGGAGTGTTGGCAGCTACGAGCAGTACTTC. The chain combines TRBV30 with TRBJ2-7; D is unresolved. This CDR3 region has 12 residues. V was cut by 0 bases and J by 3 bases, with 6 bases left in between. In germline, CDR1 is GTSNPN, CDR2 SVGIG (reference sequence).

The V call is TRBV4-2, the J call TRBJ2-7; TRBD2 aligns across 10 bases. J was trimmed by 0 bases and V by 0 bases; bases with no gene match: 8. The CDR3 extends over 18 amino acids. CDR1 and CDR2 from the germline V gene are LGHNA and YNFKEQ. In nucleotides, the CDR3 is TGTGCCAGCAGCCAAGAGGCTAGCGGGAGCCACAGCTCCTACGAGCAGTACTTC. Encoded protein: CASSQEASGSHSSYEQYF.

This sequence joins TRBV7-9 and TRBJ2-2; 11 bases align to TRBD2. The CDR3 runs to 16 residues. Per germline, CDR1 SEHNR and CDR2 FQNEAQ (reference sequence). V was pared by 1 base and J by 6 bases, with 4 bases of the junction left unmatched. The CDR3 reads CASSLGLAGGAGELFF. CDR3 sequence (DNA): TGTGCCAGCAGCTTAGGGCTAGCGGGAGGAGCCGGGGAGCTGTTTTTT.

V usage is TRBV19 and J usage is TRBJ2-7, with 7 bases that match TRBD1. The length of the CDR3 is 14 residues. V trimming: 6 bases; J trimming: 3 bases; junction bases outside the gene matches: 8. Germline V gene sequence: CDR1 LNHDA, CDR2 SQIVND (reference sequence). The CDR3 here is CASRPRDRDYEQYF. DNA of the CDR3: TGTGCCAGTAGGCCCCGGGACAGAGACTACGAGCAGTACTTC.

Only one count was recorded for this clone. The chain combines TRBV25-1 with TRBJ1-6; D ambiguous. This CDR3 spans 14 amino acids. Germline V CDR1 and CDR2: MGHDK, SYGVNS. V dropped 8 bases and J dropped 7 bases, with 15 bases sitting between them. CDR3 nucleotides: TGTGCCAGCTCACTTGCAGGCGCAAATTCACCCCTCCACTTT. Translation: CASSLAGANSPLHF.

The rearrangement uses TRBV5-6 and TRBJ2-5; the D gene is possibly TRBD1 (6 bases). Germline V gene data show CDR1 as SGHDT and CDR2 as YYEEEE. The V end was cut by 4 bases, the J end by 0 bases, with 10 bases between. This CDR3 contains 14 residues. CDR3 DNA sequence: TGTGCCAGCAGCCGTGACAGGTACCAAGAGACCCAGTACTTC. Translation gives CASSRDRYQETQYF.

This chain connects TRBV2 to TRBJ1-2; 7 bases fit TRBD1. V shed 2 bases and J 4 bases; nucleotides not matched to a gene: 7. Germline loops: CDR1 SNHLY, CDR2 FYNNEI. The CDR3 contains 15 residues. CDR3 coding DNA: TGTGCCAGCAGTGAAACCCGGGACAGTCTCTATGGCTACACCTTC. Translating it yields CASSETRDSLYGYTF.